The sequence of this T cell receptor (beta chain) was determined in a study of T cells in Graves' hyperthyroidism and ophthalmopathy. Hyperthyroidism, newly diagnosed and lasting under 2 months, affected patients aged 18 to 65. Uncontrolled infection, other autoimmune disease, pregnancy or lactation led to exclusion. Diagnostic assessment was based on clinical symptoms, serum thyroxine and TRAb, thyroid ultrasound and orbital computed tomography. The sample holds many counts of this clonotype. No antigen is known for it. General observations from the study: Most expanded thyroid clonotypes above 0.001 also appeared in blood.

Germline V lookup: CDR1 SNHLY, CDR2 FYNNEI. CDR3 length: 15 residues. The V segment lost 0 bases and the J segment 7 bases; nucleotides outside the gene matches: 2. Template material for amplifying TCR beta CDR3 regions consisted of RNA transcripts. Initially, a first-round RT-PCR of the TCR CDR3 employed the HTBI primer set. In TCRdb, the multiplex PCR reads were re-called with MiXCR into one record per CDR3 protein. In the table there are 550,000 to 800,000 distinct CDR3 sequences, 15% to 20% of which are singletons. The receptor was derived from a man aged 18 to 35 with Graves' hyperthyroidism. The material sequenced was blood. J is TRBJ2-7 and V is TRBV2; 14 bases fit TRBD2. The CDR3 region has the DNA TGTGCCAGCAGTGAAGCGGGACTAGCGGGAGAAGAGCAGTACTTC. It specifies CASSEAGLAGEEQYF. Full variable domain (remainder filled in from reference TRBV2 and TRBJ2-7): EPEVTQTPSHQVTQMGQEVILRCVPISNHLYFYWYRQILGQKVEFLVSFYNNEISEKSEIFDDQFSVERPDGSNFTLKIRSTKLEDSAMYFCASSEAGLAGEEQYFGPGTRLTVT.